Listed below are T cell receptor beta chains from one sample, sequenced in a study of shared clonotypes between healthy human individuals. Some clones are missing from TCRdb's copy, which holds only in-frame ones; the method was immunoSEQ multiplex PCR. The table records over a million clones, 75% to 80% of them present only once. The sample was memory CD4+ T cells from PBMCs. Receptor source: a man between 18 and 29 years old in good health. Some clones in this sample may be carry-over from other donors' samples. Both conserved end residues are part of each CDR3. D genes are given only for firm matches. Part of the rows lack a size; the others show once, few, many or a class for expanded clones.

len: 17
d_gene: TRBD2
v_gene: TRBV4-2
abundance: .
j_gene: TRBJ2-1
CDR3aa: CASSRRLAGGQDNEQFF
CDR3nt: TGTGCCAGCAGCCGGCGGCTAGCGGGAGGGCAGGACAATGAGCAGTTCTTC

len: 14
d_gene: .
v_gene: TRBV11-1
abundance: .
j_gene: TRBJ2-2
CDR3aa: CASSWGRFGGELFF
CDR3nt: TGTGCCAGCAGCTGGGGGAGGTTTGGCGGGGAGCTGTTTTTT

len: 13
d_gene: .
v_gene: TRBV7-2
abundance: .
j_gene: TRBJ2-1
CDR3aa: CASREGPRNEQFF
CDR3nt: TGTGCCAGCAGAGAGGGACCGAGAAATGAGCAGTTCTTC

len: 13
d_gene: .
v_gene: TRBV27
abundance: .
j_gene: TRBJ1-2
CDR3aa: CASSPWDSGGYTF
CDR3nt: TGTGCCAGCAGTCCTTGGGACTCCGGTGGCTACACCTTC

len: 12
d_gene: .
v_gene: TRBV7-9
abundance: .
j_gene: TRBJ2-3
CDR3aa: CASSFLLYTQYF
CDR3nt: TGTGCCAGCAGCTTCCTCCTCTATACGCAGTATTTT

len: 15
d_gene: .
v_gene: TRBV7-8
abundance: once
j_gene: TRBJ2-7
CDR3aa: CASSLARSVLYEQYF
CDR3nt: TGTGCCAGCAGCTTAGCGCGGTCTGTCCTCTACGAGCAGTACTTC

len: 17
d_gene: .
v_gene: TRBV9
abundance: .
j_gene: TRBJ1-1
CDR3aa: CASSALQASRGNTEAFF
CDR3nt: TGTGCCAGCAGCGCCCTACAGGCCAGCAGGGGGAACACTGAAGCTTTCTTT

len: 18
d_gene: TRBD2
v_gene: TRBV9
abundance: .
j_gene: TRBJ2-1
CDR3aa: CASSVKASGRGGYNEQFF
CDR3nt: TGTGCCAGCAGCGTAAAGGCTAGCGGGAGAGGGGGGTACAATGAGCAGTTCTTC

len: 14
d_gene: .
v_gene: TRBV18
abundance: .
j_gene: TRBJ2-5
CDR3aa: CASSSQRVGETQYF
CDR3nt: TGTGCCAGCTCGTCCCAGAGGGTTGGGGAGACCCAGTACTTC

len: 13
d_gene: .
v_gene: TRBV19
abundance: many
j_gene: TRBJ1-2
CDR3aa: CASTAAESAGYTF
CDR3nt: TGTGCCAGTACCGCGGCGGAATCAGCTGGCTACACCTTC

len: 14
d_gene: TRBD1
v_gene: TRBV2
abundance: few
j_gene: TRBJ1-5
CDR3aa: CASSDLAGGQPQHF
CDR3nt: TGTGCCAGCAGTGATTTGGCAGGGGGACAGCCCCAGCATTTT

len: 15
d_gene: TRBD1
v_gene: TRBV5-1
abundance: .
j_gene: TRBJ1-4
CDR3aa: CASTRTGGLNEKLFF
CDR3nt: TGCGCCAGCACCCGGACAGGGGGCCTGAATGAAAAACTGTTTTTT

len: 17
d_gene: TRBD2
v_gene: TRBV9
abundance: .
j_gene: TRBJ2-3
CDR3aa: CASSVGAGGQFTDTQYF
CDR3nt: TGTGCCAGCAGCGTAGGAGCGGGAGGACAGTTCACAGATACGCAGTATTTT

len: 13
d_gene: .
v_gene: TRBV7-3
abundance: .
j_gene: TRBJ2-3
CDR3aa: CASSSIPTDTQYF
CDR3nt: TGTGCCAGCAGCTCCATCCCCACAGATACGCAGTATTTT

len: 13
d_gene: .
v_gene: TRBV5-1
abundance: .
j_gene: TRBJ1-5
CDR3aa: CASSLGTEQPQHF
CDR3nt: TGCGCCAGCAGCTTAGGAACCGAACAGCCCCAGCATTTT

len: 11
d_gene: TRBD1
v_gene: TRBV6-5
abundance: .
j_gene: TRBJ1-3
CDR3aa: CASRQGETIYF
CDR3nt: TGTGCCAGCCGACAGGGGGAGACCATATATTTT

len: 14
d_gene: TRBD2
v_gene: TRBV28
abundance: .
j_gene: TRBJ2-1
CDR3aa: CATHLAGLYNEQFF
CDR3nt: TGTGCCACCCACCTAGCGGGACTCTACAATGAGCAGTTCTTC

len: 13
d_gene: .
v_gene: TRBV10-3
abundance: .
j_gene: TRBJ2-3
CDR3aa: CAIRSGGTDTQYF
CDR3nt: TGTGCCATCAGAAGCGGAGGCACAGATACGCAGTATTTT

len: 15
d_gene: TRBD1
v_gene: TRBV7-2
abundance: .
j_gene: TRBJ1-2
CDR3aa: CASSLADRGHGGYTF
CDR3nt: TGTGCCAGCAGCTTAGCGGACAGGGGGCATGGTGGCTACACCTTC

len: 15
d_gene: TRBD1
v_gene: TRBV6-1
abundance: .
j_gene: TRBJ2-1
CDR3aa: CASSEVGQGGDEQFF
CDR3nt: TGTGCCAGCAGTGAAGTGGGACAGGGGGGCGATGAGCAGTTCTTC

len: 14
d_gene: .
v_gene: TRBV5-1
abundance: few
j_gene: TRBJ1-2
CDR3aa: CASSSTQGGVGYTF
CDR3nt: TGCGCCAGCAGCTCCACTCAGGGCGGCGTGGGCTACACCTTC

len: 17
d_gene: .
v_gene: TRBV4-1
abundance: .
j_gene: TRBJ2-6
CDR3aa: CASSQDRRFSGANVLTF
CDR3nt: TGCGCCAGCAGCCAAGATCGTAGATTTTCCGGGGCCAACGTCCTGACTTTC

len: 12
d_gene: .
v_gene: TRBV10-3
abundance: .
j_gene: TRBJ2-7
CDR3aa: CAISESRVEQYF
CDR3nt: TGTGCCATCAGTGAGTCGAGGGTCGAGCAGTACTTC

len: 17
d_gene: .
v_gene: TRBV5-6
abundance: once
j_gene: TRBJ2-5
CDR3aa: CASSLVGWRGRSETQYF
CDR3nt: TGTGCCAGCAGCTTGGTGGGATGGCGGGGGCGGTCGGAGACCCAGTACTTC

len: 16
d_gene: .
v_gene: TRBV21-1
abundance: .
j_gene: TRBJ1-1
CDR3aa: CASNRGAGPMNTEAFF
CDR3nt: TGTGCCAGCAACCGAGGGGCAGGCCCGATGAACACTGAAGCTTTCTTT

len: 15
d_gene: TRBD1
v_gene: TRBV28
abundance: .
j_gene: TRBJ1-3
CDR3aa: CASRRQGSSGNTIYF
CDR3nt: TGTGCCAGCAGGCGACAGGGGAGCTCTGGAAACACCATATATTTT

len: 17
d_gene: TRBD2
v_gene: TRBV25-1
abundance: .
j_gene: TRBJ2-1
CDR3aa: CASSESGTSGIYNEQFF
CDR3nt: TGTGCCAGCAGTGAATCCGGGACTAGCGGGATATATAATGAGCAGTTCTTC

len: 14
d_gene: .
v_gene: TRBV7-2
abundance: .
j_gene: TRBJ2-7
CDR3aa: CASSLEGGPYEQYF
CDR3nt: TGTGCCAGCAGCTTAGAAGGAGGTCCCTACGAGCAGTACTTC